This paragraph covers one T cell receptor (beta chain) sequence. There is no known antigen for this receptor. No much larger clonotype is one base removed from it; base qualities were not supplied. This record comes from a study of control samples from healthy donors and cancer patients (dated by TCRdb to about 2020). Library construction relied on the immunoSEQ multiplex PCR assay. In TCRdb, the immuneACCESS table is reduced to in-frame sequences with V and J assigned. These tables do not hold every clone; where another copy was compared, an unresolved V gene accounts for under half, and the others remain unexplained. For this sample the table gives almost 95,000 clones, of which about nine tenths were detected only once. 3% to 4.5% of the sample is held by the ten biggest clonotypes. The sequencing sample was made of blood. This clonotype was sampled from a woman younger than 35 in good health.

The CDR3 corresponds to CASSLPGYLIRSTDTQYF. The base sequence is TGTGCCAGCAGCTTGCCGGGCTATCTAATTAGGAGCACAGATACGCAGTATTTT. The rearranged segments are TRBV11-2 and TRBJ2-3, with no confident D gene call. From cysteine to phenylalanine, the CDR3 is 18 amino acids long. Only the CDR3 DNA stays, 54 bases, in frame from base 1. V drops 3 bases and J drops 0 bases, leaving 19 bases in between. Via the germline V gene, CDR1 is SGHAT and CDR2 FQNNGV.